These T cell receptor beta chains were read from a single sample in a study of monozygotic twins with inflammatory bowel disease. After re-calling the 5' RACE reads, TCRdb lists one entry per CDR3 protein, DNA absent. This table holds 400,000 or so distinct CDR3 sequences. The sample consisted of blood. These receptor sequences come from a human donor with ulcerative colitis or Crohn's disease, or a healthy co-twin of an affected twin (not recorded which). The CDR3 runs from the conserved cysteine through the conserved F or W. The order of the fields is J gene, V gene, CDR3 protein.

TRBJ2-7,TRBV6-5,CASSHPPGDHEQYF
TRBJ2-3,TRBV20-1,CSASSSERGRGDTQYF
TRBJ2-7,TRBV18,CASSPRGTSGSYEQYF
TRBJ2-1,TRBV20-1,CSARERSGDKELYNEQFF
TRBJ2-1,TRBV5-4,CASSSDKPPVNEQFF
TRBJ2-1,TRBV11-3,CASSPEPGGEQFF
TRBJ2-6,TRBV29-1,CSVQSGANVLTF
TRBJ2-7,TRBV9,CASSSQGAYEQYF
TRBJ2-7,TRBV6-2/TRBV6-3,CASSSQSGTPSYEQYF
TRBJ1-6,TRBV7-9,CASSLAMGNSPLHF
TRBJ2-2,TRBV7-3,CASSFSGGTGELFF
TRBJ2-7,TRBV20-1,CSASPGGNYEQYF
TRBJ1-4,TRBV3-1,CATGGGVATNEKLFF
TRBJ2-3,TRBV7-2,CASSEARSTDTQYF
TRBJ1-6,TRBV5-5,CASSRYNSPLHF
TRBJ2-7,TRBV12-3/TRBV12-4,CASSSRGGPSYEQYF
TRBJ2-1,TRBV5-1,CASSYLAGATSNEQFF
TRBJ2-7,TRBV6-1,CASQGYGQGTDEQYF
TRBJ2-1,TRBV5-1,CASSLIHREQFF
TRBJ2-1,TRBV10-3,CAISLAGTYNEQFF
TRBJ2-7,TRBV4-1,CASSQAPTANPLYEQYF
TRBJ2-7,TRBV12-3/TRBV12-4,CASSSDRDRYEQYF
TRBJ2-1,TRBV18,CASSPVNNEQFF
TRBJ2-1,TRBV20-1,CSARDPRGVAGGYNEQFF
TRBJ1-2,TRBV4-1,CASSPPPRAGGYTF
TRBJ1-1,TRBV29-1,CSVNTGIAEAFF
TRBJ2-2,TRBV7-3,CASSLMPPGRGPNTGELFF
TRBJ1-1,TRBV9,CASSAGQGGTEAFF
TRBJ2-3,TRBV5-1,CASSLQKGPADTQYF
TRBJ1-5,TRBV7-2,CASSLAYTGVGSNQPQHF
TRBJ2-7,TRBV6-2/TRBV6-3,CASNEHYSYEQYF
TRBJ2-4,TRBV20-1,CSATDRGAKNIQYF
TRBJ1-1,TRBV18,CASSPNRGAEAFF
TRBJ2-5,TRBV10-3,CAISEGLAGQETQYF
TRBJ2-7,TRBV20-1,CSARPGLGLGEQYF
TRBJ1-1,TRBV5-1,CASSLVAGNTEAFF
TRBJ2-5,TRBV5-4,CASSFPTSSETQYF
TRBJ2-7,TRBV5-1,CASSGLTGSSYEQYF
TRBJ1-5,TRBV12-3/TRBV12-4,CASSFGTGSQPQHF
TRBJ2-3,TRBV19,CASSTGGSISDTQYF